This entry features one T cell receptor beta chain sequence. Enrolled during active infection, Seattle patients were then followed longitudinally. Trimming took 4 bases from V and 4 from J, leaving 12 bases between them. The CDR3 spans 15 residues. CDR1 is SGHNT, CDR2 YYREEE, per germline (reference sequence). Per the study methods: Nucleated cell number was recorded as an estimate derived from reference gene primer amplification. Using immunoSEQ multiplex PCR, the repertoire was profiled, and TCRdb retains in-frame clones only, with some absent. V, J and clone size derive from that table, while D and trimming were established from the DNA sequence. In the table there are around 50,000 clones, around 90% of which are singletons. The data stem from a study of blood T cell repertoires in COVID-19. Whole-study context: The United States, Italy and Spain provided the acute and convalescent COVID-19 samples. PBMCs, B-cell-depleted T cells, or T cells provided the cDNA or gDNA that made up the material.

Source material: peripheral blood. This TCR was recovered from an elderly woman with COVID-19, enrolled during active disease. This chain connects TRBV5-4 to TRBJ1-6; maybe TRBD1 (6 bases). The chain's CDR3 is CASSLDSVYNSPLHF. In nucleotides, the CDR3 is TGTGCCAGCAGCCTGGACAGTGTATATAATTCACCCCTCCACTTT.